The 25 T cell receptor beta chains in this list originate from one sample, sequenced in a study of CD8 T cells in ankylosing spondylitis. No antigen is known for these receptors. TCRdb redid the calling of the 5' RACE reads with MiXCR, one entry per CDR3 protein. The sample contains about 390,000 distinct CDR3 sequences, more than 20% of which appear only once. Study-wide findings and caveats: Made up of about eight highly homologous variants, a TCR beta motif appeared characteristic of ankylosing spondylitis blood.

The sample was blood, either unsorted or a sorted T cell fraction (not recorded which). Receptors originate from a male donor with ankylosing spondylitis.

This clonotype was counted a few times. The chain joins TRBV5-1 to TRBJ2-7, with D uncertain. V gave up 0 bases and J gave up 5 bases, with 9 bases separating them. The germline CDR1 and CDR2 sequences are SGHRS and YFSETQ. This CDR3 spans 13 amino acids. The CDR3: CASSLARGDEQYF. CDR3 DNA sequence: TGCGCCAGCAGCTTGGCCCGCGGCGACGAGCAGTACTTC.

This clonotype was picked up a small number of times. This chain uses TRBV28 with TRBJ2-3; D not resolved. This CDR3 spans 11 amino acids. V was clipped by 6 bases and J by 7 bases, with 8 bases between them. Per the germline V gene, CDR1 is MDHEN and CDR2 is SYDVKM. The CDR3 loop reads CASSVHYTQYF. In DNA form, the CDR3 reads TGTGCCAGCAGCGTGCATTATACGCAGTATTTT.

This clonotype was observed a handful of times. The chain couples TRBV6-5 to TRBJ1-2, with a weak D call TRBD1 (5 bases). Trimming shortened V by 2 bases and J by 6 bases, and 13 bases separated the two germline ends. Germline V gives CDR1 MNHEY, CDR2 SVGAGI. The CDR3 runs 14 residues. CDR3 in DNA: TGTGCCAGCAGTTACACGGGGGGGGTCGATGGCTACACCTTC. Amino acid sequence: CASSYTGGVDGYTF.

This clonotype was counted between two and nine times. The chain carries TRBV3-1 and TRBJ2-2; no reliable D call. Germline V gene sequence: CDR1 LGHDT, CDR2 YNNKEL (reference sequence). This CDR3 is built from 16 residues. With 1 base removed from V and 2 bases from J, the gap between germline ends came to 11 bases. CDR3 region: CASSQVHRVNTGELFF. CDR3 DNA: TGTGCCAGCAGCCAAGTTCACAGAGTAAACACCGGGGAGCTGTTTTTT.

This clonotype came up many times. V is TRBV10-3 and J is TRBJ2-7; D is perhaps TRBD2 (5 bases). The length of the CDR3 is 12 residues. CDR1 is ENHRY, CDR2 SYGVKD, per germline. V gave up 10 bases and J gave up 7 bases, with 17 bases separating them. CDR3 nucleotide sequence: TGTGCCACCAGGACTCGGGTGGGGGAGCAGTACTTC. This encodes CATRTRVGEQYF.

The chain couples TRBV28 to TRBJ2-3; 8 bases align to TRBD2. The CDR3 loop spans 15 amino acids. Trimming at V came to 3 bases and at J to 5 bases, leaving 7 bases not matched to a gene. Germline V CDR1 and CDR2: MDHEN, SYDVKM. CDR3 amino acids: CASSFPGGKGDTQYF. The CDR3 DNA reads TGTGCCAGCAGTTTCCCGGGGGGGAAGGGAGATACGCAGTATTTT.

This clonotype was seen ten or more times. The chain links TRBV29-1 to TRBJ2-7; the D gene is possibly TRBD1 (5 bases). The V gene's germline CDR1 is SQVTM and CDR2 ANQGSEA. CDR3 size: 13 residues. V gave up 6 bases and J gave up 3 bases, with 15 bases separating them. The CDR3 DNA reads TGCAGCGTCCTTTCCGACAGCCTCTACGAGCAGTACTTC. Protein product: CSVLSDSLYEQYF.

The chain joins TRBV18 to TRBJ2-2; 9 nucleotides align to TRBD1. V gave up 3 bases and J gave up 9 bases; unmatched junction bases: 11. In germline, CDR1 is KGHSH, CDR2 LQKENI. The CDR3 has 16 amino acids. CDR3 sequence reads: CASSPSRTGDLWELFF. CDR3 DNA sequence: TGTGCCAGCTCACCGTCGAGGACAGGGGACCTTTGGGAGCTGTTTTTT.

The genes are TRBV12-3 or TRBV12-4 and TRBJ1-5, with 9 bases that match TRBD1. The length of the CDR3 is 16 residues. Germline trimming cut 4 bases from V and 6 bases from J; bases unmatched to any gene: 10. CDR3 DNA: TGTGCCAGCAGTTGGACAGGGGCCGGTTTGGGTCAGCCCCAGCATTTT. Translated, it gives CASSWTGAGLGQPQHF.

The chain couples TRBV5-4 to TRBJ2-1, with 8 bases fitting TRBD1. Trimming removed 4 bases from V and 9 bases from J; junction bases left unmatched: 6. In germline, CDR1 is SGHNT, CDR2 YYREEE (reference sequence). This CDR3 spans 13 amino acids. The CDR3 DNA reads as TGTGCCAGCAGCAGCCTACAGGGGGGTGAGCAGTTCTTC. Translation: CASSSLQGGEQFF.

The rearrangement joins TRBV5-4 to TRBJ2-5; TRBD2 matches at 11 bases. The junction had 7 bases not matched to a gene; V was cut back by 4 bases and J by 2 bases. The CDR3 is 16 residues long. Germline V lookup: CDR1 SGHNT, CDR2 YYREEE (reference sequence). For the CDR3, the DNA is TGTGCCAGCAGCAGGGGGACTAGCGGCCAACAAGAGACCCAGTACTTC. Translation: CASSRGTSGQQETQYF.

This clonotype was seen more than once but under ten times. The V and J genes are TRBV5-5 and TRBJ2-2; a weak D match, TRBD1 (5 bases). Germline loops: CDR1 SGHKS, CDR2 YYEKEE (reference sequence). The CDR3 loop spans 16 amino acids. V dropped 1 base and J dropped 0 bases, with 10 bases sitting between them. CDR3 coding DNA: TGTGCCAGCAGCTTGTCCGACAGACCGAACACCGGGGAGCTGTTTTTT. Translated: CASSLSDRPNTGELFF.

CDR3 sequence reads: CSVGSGVDAGELFF. DNA for the CDR3: TGCAGCGTTGGTTCGGGGGTCGACGCCGGGGAGCTGTTTTTT. The rearrangement links TRBV29-1 to TRBJ2-2; D is perhaps TRBD2 (6 bases). CDR3 length: 14 amino acids. The germline V gene has CDR1 SQVTM and CDR2 ANQGSEA. V was trimmed by 4 bases and J by 6 bases, leaving 15 bases between them.

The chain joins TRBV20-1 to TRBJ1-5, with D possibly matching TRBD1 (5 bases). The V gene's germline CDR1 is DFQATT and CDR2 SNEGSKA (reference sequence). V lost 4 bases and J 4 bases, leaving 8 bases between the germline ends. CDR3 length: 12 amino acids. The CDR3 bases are TGCAGTGCTAATCGGGGGAATCAGCCCCAGCATTTT. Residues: CSANRGNQPQHF.

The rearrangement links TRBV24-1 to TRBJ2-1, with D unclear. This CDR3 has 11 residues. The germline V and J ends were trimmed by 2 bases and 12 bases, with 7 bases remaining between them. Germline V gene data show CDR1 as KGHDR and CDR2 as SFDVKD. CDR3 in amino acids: CATSDSLRQFF. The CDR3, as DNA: TGTGCCACCAGTGATTCCTTGCGGCAGTTCTTC.

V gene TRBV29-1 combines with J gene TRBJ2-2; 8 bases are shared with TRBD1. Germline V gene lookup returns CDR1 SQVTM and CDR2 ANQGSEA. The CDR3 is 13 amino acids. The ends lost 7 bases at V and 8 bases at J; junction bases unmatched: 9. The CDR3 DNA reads TGCAGCGGAGGACAGGGCAACCCGGGGGAGCTGTTTTTT. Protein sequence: CSGGQGNPGELFF.

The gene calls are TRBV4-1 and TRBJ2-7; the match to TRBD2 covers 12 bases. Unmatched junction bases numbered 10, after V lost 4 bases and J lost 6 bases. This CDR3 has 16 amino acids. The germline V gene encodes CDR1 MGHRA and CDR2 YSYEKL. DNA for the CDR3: TGCGCCAGCAGCCCAATGAGACTAGCGGGAGATGGCGAGCAGTACTTC. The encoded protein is CASSPMRLAGDGEQYF.

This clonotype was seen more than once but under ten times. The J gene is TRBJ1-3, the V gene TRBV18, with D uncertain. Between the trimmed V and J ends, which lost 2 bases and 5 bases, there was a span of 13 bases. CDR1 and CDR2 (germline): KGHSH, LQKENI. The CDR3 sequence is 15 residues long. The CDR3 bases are TGTGCCAGCTCACCATCAGTAGAATCCCGAAACACCATATATTTT. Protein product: CASSPSVESRNTIYF.

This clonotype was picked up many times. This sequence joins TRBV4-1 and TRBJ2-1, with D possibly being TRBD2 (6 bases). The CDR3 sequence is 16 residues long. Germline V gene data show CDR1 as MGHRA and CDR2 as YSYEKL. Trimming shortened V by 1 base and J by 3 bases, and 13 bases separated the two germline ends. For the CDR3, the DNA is TGCGCCAGCAGCCAAGGCCCGGGGGTTAACTACAATGAGCAGTTCTTC. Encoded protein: CASSQGPGVNYNEQFF.

The CDR3: CSAWGGPGYQETQYF. In DNA form, the CDR3 reads TGCAGTGCTTGGGGGGGGCCGGGATATCAAGAGACCCAGTACTTC. J is TRBJ2-5 and V is TRBV20-1; maybe TRBD2 (7 bases). V lost 5 bases and J lost 2, with 18 bases in between. In germline, CDR1 is DFQATT, CDR2 SNEGSKA (reference sequence). There are 15 residues in the CDR3.

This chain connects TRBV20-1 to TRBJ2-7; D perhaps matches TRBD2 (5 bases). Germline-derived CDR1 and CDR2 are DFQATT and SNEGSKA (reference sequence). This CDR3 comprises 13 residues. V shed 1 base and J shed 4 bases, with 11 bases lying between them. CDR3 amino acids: CSARGWTRYEQYF. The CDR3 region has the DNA TGCAGTGCTAGAGGATGGACTCGTTACGAGCAGTACTTC.

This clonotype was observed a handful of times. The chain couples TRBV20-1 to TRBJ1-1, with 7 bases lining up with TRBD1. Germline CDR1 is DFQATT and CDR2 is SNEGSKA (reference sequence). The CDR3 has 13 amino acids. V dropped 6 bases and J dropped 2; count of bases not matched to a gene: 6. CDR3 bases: TGCAGTGCCAGGACAGGTTCCAACACTGAAGCTTTCTTT. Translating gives CSARTGSNTEAFF.

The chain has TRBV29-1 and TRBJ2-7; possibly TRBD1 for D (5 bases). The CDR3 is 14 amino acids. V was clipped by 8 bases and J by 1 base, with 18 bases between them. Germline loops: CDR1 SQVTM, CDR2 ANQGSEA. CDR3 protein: CSFGMGRGSYEQYF. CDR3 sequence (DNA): TGCAGCTTCGGCATGGGAAGGGGATCCTACGAGCAGTACTTC.

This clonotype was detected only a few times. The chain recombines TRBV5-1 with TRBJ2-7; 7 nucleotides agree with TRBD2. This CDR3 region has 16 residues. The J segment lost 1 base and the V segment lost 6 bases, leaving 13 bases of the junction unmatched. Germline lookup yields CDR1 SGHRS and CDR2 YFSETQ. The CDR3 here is CASTLTGGSSSYEQYF. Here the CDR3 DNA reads TGCGCCAGCACCCTGACCGGGGGGAGTAGTTCCTACGAGCAGTACTTC.

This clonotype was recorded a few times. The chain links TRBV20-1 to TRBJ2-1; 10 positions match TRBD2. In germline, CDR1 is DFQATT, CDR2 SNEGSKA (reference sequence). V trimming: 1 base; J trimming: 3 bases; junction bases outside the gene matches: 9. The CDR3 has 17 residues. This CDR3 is CSARGILAGVNYNEQFF. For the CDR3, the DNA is TGCAGTGCTAGAGGGATCCTAGCGGGAGTTAACTACAATGAGCAGTTCTTC.